The 10 T cell receptor beta chains below come from one sample, sequenced in a study of CD8 T cells in Susac syndrome. RNA amounts of about 0.5 to 1 ug underwent reverse transcription with random hexamers. One entry per CDR3 protein results from TCRdb running MiXCR on the immunoSEQ multiplex PCR reads. This table holds fewer than 85,000 distinct CDR3 sequences, around 94% found once. Material: CD8+ T cells from PBMCs. These receptors were taken from a human donor with Susac syndrome.

V gene TRBV6-6 combines with J gene TRBJ2-7; 11 nucleotides agree with TRBD2. V lost 0 bases to trimming and J lost 4 bases; unmatched junction nucleotides: 5. Germline V gene sequence: CDR1 MNHNY, CDR2 SVGAGI (reference sequence). The CDR3 covers 16 residues. Here the CDR3 DNA reads TGTGCCAGCAGTTACTCCCGTAGCGGGGGGGTGTACGAGCAGTACTTC. Protein product: CASSYSRSGGVYEQYF.

The chain is built from TRBV9 and TRBJ2-7; D unresolved. This CDR3 is built from 14 residues. Trimming stripped 4 bases from V and 4 bases from J, with 15 bases between. The V gene's germline CDR1 is SGDLS and CDR2 YYNGEE. The CDR3 coding sequence is TGTGCCAGCAGCATCCACCCTTTTACTTACGAGCAGTACTTC. Translation: CASSIHPFTYEQYF.

The chain combines TRBV6-2 or TRBV6-3 with TRBJ2-7; no definite D call. This CDR3 contains 11 residues. Germline CDR1 and CDR2: MNHEY and SVGEGT. Trimming stripped 2 bases from V and 7 bases from J, with 6 bases between. Here the CDR3 DNA reads TGTGCCAGCAGTTACGGTCGAGAGCAGTACTTC. Protein: CASSYGREQYF.

J is TRBJ1-6 and V is TRBV25-1; the D is unclear. Germline-derived CDR1 and CDR2 are MGHDK and SYGVNS. Trimming stripped 3 bases from V and 9 bases from J, with 12 bases between. There are 14 residues in the CDR3. The DNA of the CDR3 is TGTGCCAGCAGTGAGTGGGAGTTAGGTTCACCCCTCCACTTT. Translation gives CASSEWELGSPLHF.

V usage is TRBV5-4 and J usage is TRBJ1-1; no clear D gene. This CDR3 contains 13 residues. Germline lookup yields CDR1 SGHNT and CDR2 YYREEE (reference sequence). V was clipped by 4 bases and J by 0 bases, with 7 bases between them. The DNA for the CDR3 is TGTGCCAGCAGCCCTCGGCTGAACACTGAAGCTTTCTTT. Its translation is CASSPRLNTEAFF. The whole variable domain, filled in from reference TRBV5-4 and TRBJ1-1, reads ETGVTQSPTHLIKTRGQQVTLRCSSQSGHNTVSWYQQALGQGPQFIFQYYREEENGRGNFPPRFSGLQFPNYSSELNVNALELDDSALYLCASSPRLNTEAFFGQGTRLTVV.

V is TRBV14 and J is TRBJ1-1, with TRBD1 identical over 12 bases. The germline V gene encodes CDR1 SGHDN and CDR2 FVKESK. V lost 4 bases, J lost 3 bases, and 6 bases stayed unmatched. CDR3 size: 16 residues. CDR3: CASSPRDRGRYTEAFF. As DNA, the CDR3 is TGTGCCAGCAGCCCTCGGGACAGGGGGCGATACACTGAAGCTTTCTTT.

This chain connects TRBV14 to TRBJ1-1; D gene unclear. Germline V gene data show CDR1 as SGHDN and CDR2 as FVKESK. The V end lost 5 bases, the J end lost 1 base, and 14 bases lay between the germline ends. The CDR3 has 15 amino acids. CDR3 protein: CASSSESWTNTEAFF. CDR3 DNA sequence: TGTGCCAGCAGCTCCGAAAGCTGGACGAACACTGAAGCTTTCTTT.

This sequence joins TRBV19 and TRBJ2-7; no reliable D call. Matching the DNA end better, TRBJ2-1 makes the J call doubtful. CDR3 size: 12 residues. Germline CDR1 reads LNHDA; CDR2 reads SQIVND (reference sequence). CDR3 residues: CASSRGQHEQFF. Here the CDR3 DNA reads TGTGCCAGTAGTAGGGGTCAGCACGAGCAGTTCTTC.

The rearrangement joins TRBV2 to TRBJ2-7; the match to TRBD2 covers 9 bases. Germline values: CDR1 SNHLY, CDR2 FYNNEI. The CDR3 consists of 14 residues. V was clipped by 7 bases and J by 4 bases; unmatched bases: 8. CDR3 bases: TGTGCCAGCACGGCTAGCGGGGCCATATACGAGCAGTACTTC. Its protein product is CASTASGAIYEQYF.

The rearrangement uses TRBV20-1 and TRBJ2-1, with 9 bases aligning to TRBD2. With V trimmed by 1 base and J by 6 bases, 4 bases remained unmatched. The germline V gene has CDR1 DFQATT and CDR2 SNEGSKA (reference sequence). CDR3 length equals 14 residues. DNA for the CDR3: TGCAGTGCTAGAGTCCGCGGGGGGGCCAATGAGCAGTTCTTC. The encoded protein is CSARVRGGANEQFF.